This T cell receptor beta chain originates from a study of blood T cells in healthy people across ages. The study's findings and limits: The diversity estimates, figures obtained from one million T cells, were considered underestimates. A strong correlation between TCR beta diversity and naive T cell percentage was seen.

PCR was performed a second time for about 7 to 11 cycles using a sample-barcoded 5' primer and a J-beta primer mix. Each cDNA molecule carried a tag from a template-switch adaptor that contained 12 random nucleotides. Using its own MiXCR run on the 5' RACE reads, TCRdb lists one record per CDR3 protein. Among 550,000 to 650,000 distinct CDR3 sequences listed, about 28% were seen once. As to this clonotype: The antigen remains undetermined. Since a much larger clone is just one base distant, this may be a read error.

This sample also belongs to another study, concerning T cells of mothers and their children. As that report states: All extracted RNA went into cDNA synthesis, roughly 1.5 ug per 15 ul.

The sequence was collected from a boy aged 2 to 10 in good health. Sequencing was carried out using blood.

The CDR3: CASSRGLRLAGDETQYF. In DNA, the CDR3 is TGCGCCAGCAGCCGGGGGCTTCGTCTAGCGGGCGACGAGACCCAGTACTTC. This sequence joins TRBV4-3 and TRBJ2-5; 8 bases are shared with TRBD2. The germline CDR1 and CDR2 sequences are LGHNA and YSLEER. This CDR3 contains 17 residues. V lost 4 bases and J lost 5; bases outside the gene matches: 15.